Below, one T cell receptor (beta chain) is given with its context. Original processing notes: Amplification from reference gene primers served as the basis for estimated nucleated cell counts. The assay was immunoSEQ multiplex PCR, and TCRdb's table has in-frame clones only and misses some. The D gene and trimming were derived from the DNA, and the V and J assignments and clone size from that table. The sample consists of approximately 210,000 clones, 70% to 90% of them appearing once. Germline CDR1 LNHDA, CDR2 SQIVND (reference sequence). This CDR3 is built from 17 residues. Trimming took 5 bases from V and 2 from J; bases not matched to a gene: 13. This specimen belongs to a study of blood T cell repertoires in COVID-19.

Material for sequencing was peripheral blood. The rearrangement joins TRBV19 to TRBJ2-7, with 9 bases lining up with TRBD2. The TCR sequence derives from a woman aged 40 to 50 who had recovered from COVID-19. CDR3 residues: CASSGPSGLANPYEQYF. The CDR3 DNA reads as TGTGCCAGTAGTGGCCCCTCAGGACTAGCGAACCCCTACGAGCAGTACTTC.